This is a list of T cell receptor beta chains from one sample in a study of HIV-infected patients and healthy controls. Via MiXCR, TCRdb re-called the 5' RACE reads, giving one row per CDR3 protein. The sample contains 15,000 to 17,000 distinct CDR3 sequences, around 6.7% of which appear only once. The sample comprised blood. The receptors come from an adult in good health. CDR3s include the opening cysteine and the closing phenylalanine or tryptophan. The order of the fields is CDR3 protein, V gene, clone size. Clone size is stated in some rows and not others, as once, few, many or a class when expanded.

cdr3_aa: CATSQGWNQPQHF
v_call: TRBV19
clone_size: .

cdr3_aa: CASSNAGGSLTDTQYF
v_call: TRBV6-5
clone_size: .

cdr3_aa: CASSIRQVDSPLHF
v_call: TRBV4-2
clone_size: many

cdr3_aa: CASSRGIISYNEQFF
v_call: TRBV19
clone_size: .

cdr3_aa: CSAGFDSNQPQHF
v_call: TRBV29-1
clone_size: few

cdr3_aa: CASIGAPEIEQYF
v_call: TRBV12-3/TRBV12-4
clone_size: many

cdr3_aa: CSARGLEGKYEQYF
v_call: TRBV20-1
clone_size: few

cdr3_aa: CASSVGQPQANQPQHF
v_call: TRBV3-1
clone_size: many

cdr3_aa: CASSPDRDRAYNEQFF
v_call: TRBV6-2/TRBV6-3
clone_size: many

cdr3_aa: CSARRSQGDYGYTF
v_call: TRBV20-1
clone_size: many

cdr3_aa: CASSDRRGTEAFF
v_call: TRBV6-4
clone_size: many

cdr3_aa: CASSLGTLGSYEQYF
v_call: TRBV28
clone_size: many

cdr3_aa: CASSQASRRTEQFF
v_call: TRBV3-1
clone_size: many

cdr3_aa: CASGYRSANEQFF
v_call: TRBV12-3/TRBV12-4
clone_size: many